The subject of this entry is one TCR beta chain. The antigen remains undetermined. These data come from a study of Ad26.COV2.S vaccination and SARS-CoV-2 variants. Regarding the study as a whole: Responses of T cells in total may have been underestimated by the TCR breadth and depth analyses. Comparability of non-spike TCR breadth was observed across vaccine and placebo recipients.

The CDR3 is 14 amino acids. Germline V gene lookup returns CDR1 SQVTM and CDR2 ANQGSEA. V lost 2 bases and J lost 0, with 11 bases in between. Libraries were prepared by immunoSEQ multiplex PCR; TCRdb keeps only in-frame clonotypes and omits some of them. Among hundreds of thousands of clones, 92% were seen once, and the ten largest hold about 3.9%. The material sequenced was peripheral blood, taken after recovery from COVID-19. The rearrangement links TRBV29-1 to TRBJ2-7; the D gene could be TRBD1 or TRBD2 (5 bases each). The source is a human donor who had recovered from COVID-19. Written as DNA, the CDR3 is TGCAGCGTTGAAACCCCAGGGAGCTCCTACGAGCAGTACTTC. Its protein is CSVETPGSSYEQYF.